The 30 T cell receptor beta chains listed next were all sequenced from one sample in a study of T cells in Graves' hyperthyroidism and ophthalmopathy. RNA transcripts yielded amplified TCR beta CDR3 regions. HTBI primers drove first-round RT-PCR of the TCR CDR3. TCRdb independently ran MiXCR on the multiplex PCR reads; one entry per CDR3 protein. The sample shows hundreds of thousands of distinct CDR3 sequences, around 38% of them seen only once. The specimen sequenced was blood. These receptor sequences come from a man between 18 and 29 years old with Graves' hyperthyroidism.

This clonotype was seen ten or more times. The rearrangement uses TRBV10-3 and TRBJ2-5; TRBD1 matches 7 bases. This CDR3 has 14 amino acids. After removal of 11 bases from V and 3 bases from J, the junction contained 12 bases not matched to a gene. Germline V lookup: CDR1 ENHRY, CDR2 SYGVKD. CDR3 in DNA: TGTGCCTCATCCCCCTCGGGACAGAAAGAGACCCAGTACTTC. Its translation is CASSPSGQKETQYF.

This clonotype was seen ten or more times. The junction departs from the called germline gene at one end, perhaps through a read error. J is TRBJ2-5 and V is TRBV11-2; D uncertain. This CDR3 has 11 residues. Per the germline V gene, CDR1 is SGHAT and CDR2 is FQNNGV. The CDR3 reads CASSLALGPFF. CDR3 DNA: TGTGCCAGCAGCTTAGCTCTAGGTCCCTTCTTC.

To note about this clonotype: A read error may produce the germline difference seen at one junction end. This sequence joins TRBV19 and TRBJ2-6, with D perhaps TRBD1 (6 bases). Germline V lookup: CDR1 LNHDA, CDR2 SQIVND (reference sequence). The CDR3 spans 16 residues. CDR3 sequence (DNA): TGCGCCAGTAGTATAGTCAACAGGGCCGGGGCCAACCTCCTGACTTTC. Translation gives CASSIVNRAGANLLTF.

The gene calls are TRBV10-3 and TRBJ1-2; D gene unclear. Germline V lookup: CDR1 ENHRY, CDR2 SYGVKD. Deletions cut 0 bases from V and 8 bases from J, with 13 bases between. CDR3 length equals 14 residues. CDR3 nucleotide sequence: TGTGCCATCAGTGAGTCGCCCGGGCGGGAAGGCTACACCTTC. As protein: CAISESPGREGYTF.

There are many counts of this clonotype. V gene TRBV29-1 combines with J gene TRBJ2-5, with no clear D. CDR1 and CDR2 from the germline V gene are SQVTM and ANQGSEA. V lost 4 bases and J lost 2, with 17 bases in between. The CDR3 runs 15 residues. The chain's CDR3 is CSVGTLSGLQETQYF. CDR3 bases: TGCAGCGTTGGGACGCTTAGTGGGTTACAAGAGACCCAGTACTTC.

V and J are TRBV27 and TRBJ1-1, with 7 nucleotides matching TRBD1. CDR3 length: 13 residues. Per the germline V gene, CDR1 is MNHEY and CDR2 is SMNVEV (reference sequence). J was trimmed by 4 bases and V by 6 bases; bases with no gene match: 5. CDR3 sequence reads: CASRVTGTTEAFF. The CDR3 region has the DNA TGTGCCAGCAGGGTGACAGGGACCACTGAAGCTTTCTTT.

This clonotype came up many times. The chain employs TRBV7-2 and TRBJ2-5; D gene uncertain. The CDR3 extends over 14 amino acids. Germline-derived CDR1 and CDR2 are SGHTA and FQGNSA. Trimming pared 2 bases from V and 1 base from J, leaving 8 bases between. The CDR3: CASSLFPGQETQYF. The CDR3 nucleotides read TGTGCCAGCAGCTTATTCCCCGGCCAAGAGACCCAGTACTTC.

This clonotype came up a few times. The chain is built from TRBV20-1 and TRBJ2-7, with a possible D match to TRBD1 (5 bases). Germline V lookup: CDR1 DFQATT, CDR2 SNEGSKA (reference sequence). V shed 0 bases and J shed 3 bases, with 15 bases lying between them. This CDR3 comprises 15 residues. This CDR3 reads CSARDDFRQFYEQYF. CDR3 sequence (DNA): TGCAGTGCTAGAGATGATTTCAGACAGTTCTACGAGCAGTACTTC.

This clonotype occurred a few times. This chain links TRBV20-1 with TRBJ1-5; TRBD1 matches at 8 bases. Germline values: CDR1 DFQATT, CDR2 SNEGSKA (reference sequence). The CDR3 totals 16 residues. V shed 3 bases and J 1 base; nucleotides not matched to a gene: 8. The CDR3 is CSASAGGGGSNQPQHF. The CDR3, as DNA: TGCAGTGCTAGTGCAGGGGGCGGTGGGAGCAATCAGCCCCAGCATTTT.

This clonotype was seen at least ten times. V is TRBV7-6 and J is TRBJ1-1, with D hard to call. Trimming took off 11 bases at V and 0 bases at J, with 13 bases between the two ends. Germline V gene data show CDR1 as SGHVS and CDR2 as FNYEAQ. The CDR3 is 13 amino acids. CDR3 DNA sequence: TGTGCCTCATGGACGGCCATGAACACTGAAGCTTTCTTT. Protein: CASWTAMNTEAFF.

This rearrangement joins TRBV29-1 to TRBJ1-2; 7 positions match TRBD1. CDR3 size: 11 residues. V was pared by 7 bases and J by 4 bases, with 3 bases of the junction left unmatched. The germline gives CDR1 SQVTM, CDR2 ANQGSEA. CDR3 protein: CSGDSLYGYTF. DNA for the CDR3: TGCAGCGGGGACAGCCTCTATGGCTACACCTTC. Full variable domain (missing parts from reference TRBV29-1 and TRBJ1-2): SAVISQKPSRDICQRGTSLTIQCQVDSQVTMMFWYRQQPGQSLTLIATANQGSEATYESGFVIDKFPISRPNLTFSTLTVSNMSPEDSSIYLCSGDSLYGYTFGSGTRLTVV.

Notes on this clonotype: It is likely a read error, because the conserved phenylalanine at the end of the CDR3 is missing. The DNA is omitted, as the CDR3 cannot be located on it reliably, and the CDR3 follows TCRdb's listing. The V gene is TRBV19, the J gene TRBJ1-2; TRBD1, the D gene given by the table, was not confirmed from the DNA. Inclusive of both ends, the CDR3 amounts to 9 amino acids. CDR1 is LNHDA and CDR2 is SQIVND in the germline V gene (reference sequence). The CDR3 loop is CASSDTGQR.

This clonotype appeared many times. This rearrangement joins TRBV7-9 to TRBJ2-5, with a possible D match to TRBD2 (5 bases). Germline CDR1 reads SEHNR; CDR2 reads FQNEAQ (reference sequence). The CDR3 loop spans 15 amino acids. V lost 0 bases, J lost 2 bases, and 10 bases lay in between. The CDR3 reads CASSLAEAAQETQYF. As DNA, the CDR3 is TGTGCCAGCAGCTTAGCGGAGGCTGCACAAGAGACCCAGTACTTC.

This chain uses TRBV20-1 with TRBJ1-3; no definite D call. V was clipped by 8 bases and J by 0 bases, with 8 bases between them. Germline CDR1 reads DFQATT; CDR2 reads SNEGSKA (reference sequence). The CDR3 spans 12 residues. Here the CDR3 reads CSTGGSGNTIYF. Written as DNA, the CDR3 is TGCAGTACGGGAGGCTCTGGAAACACCATATATTTT.

The CDR3: CASSQEAGTVSQKLFF. The CDR3 bases are TGTGCCAGCAGCCAAGAGGCCGGGACAGTGTCTCAAAAACTGTTTTTT. The chain employs TRBV7-2 and TRBJ1-4, with TRBD1 matching over 7 bases. The CDR3 sequence is 16 residues long. J gave up 9 bases and V 5 bases, and 15 bases lay outside the gene matches. From germline, CDR1 is SGHTA and CDR2 FQGNSA.

This clonotype was counted at least ten times. The rearrangement links TRBV7-8 to TRBJ1-1, with 7 bases lining up with TRBD1. V gave up 4 bases and J gave up 7 bases; unmatched junction bases: 12. Germline CDR1 SGHVS, CDR2 FQNEAQ. There are 15 residues in the CDR3. The CDR3 DNA reads as TGTGCCAGCAGCTCGACAGGGAGGCGGTTCGGTGAAGCTTTCTTT. This gives the protein CASSSTGRRFGEAFF.

V gene TRBV14 combines with J gene TRBJ2-2, with TRBD1 matching 9 bases. The V and J ends lost 0 bases and 0 bases, in that order; junction bases with no gene match: 5. Per germline, CDR1 SGHDN and CDR2 FVKESK. There are 18 residues in the CDR3. CDR3: CASSQDNRGLANTGELFF. In DNA form, the CDR3 reads TGTGCCAGCAGCCAAGATAACAGGGGGCTAGCGAACACCGGGGAGCTGTTTTTT.

This clonotype came up a few times. The chain recombines TRBV7-9 with TRBJ1-6, with D unclear. CDR1 and CDR2 (germline): SEHNR, FQNEAQ (reference sequence). Trimming removed 2 bases at V and 7 bases at J, with 12 bases between. The CDR3 totals 15 residues. The CDR3 loop reads CASSLFPTPNSPLHF. CDR3 coding DNA: TGTGCCAGCAGCTTATTTCCTACGCCAAATTCACCCCTCCACTTT.

The chain couples TRBV6-1 to TRBJ2-7; D ambiguous. Germline CDR1 and CDR2: MNHNS and SASEGT. This CDR3 region has 12 residues. V dropped 6 bases and J dropped 6 bases, with 12 bases sitting between them. The CDR3 sequence is CASRDRVLEQYF. The CDR3 DNA follows: TGTGCCAGCAGAGATAGGGTTCTCGAGCAGTACTTC.

This clonotype was detected many times. This rearrangement joins TRBV7-6 to TRBJ2-7; D not resolved. The CDR3 consists of 12 residues. The V gene lost 8 bases and the J gene lost 7 bases, with 15 bases spanning the gap. Germline CDR1 SGHVS, CDR2 FNYEAQ. Here the CDR3 DNA reads TGTGCCAGCGGACCCATCGGACGGGAGCAGTACTTC. Translation gives CASGPIGREQYF.

This clonotype was counted between two and nine times. The J gene is TRBJ1-5, the V gene TRBV10-2; the match to TRBD1 covers 7 bases. J lost 4 bases, V lost 7 bases, and 16 bases had no gene match. CDR1 and CDR2 from the germline V gene are WSHSY and SAAADI. The CDR3 has 17 amino acids. CDR3 bases: TGCGCCAGCAAAGCCTACGGAAGGACAGGCCCTAATCAGCCCCAGCATTTT. The encoded protein is CASKAYGRTGPNQPQHF.

This clonotype was seen only a few times. The rearrangement links TRBV7-8 to TRBJ1-6, with 7 bases lining up with TRBD1. The germline V gene encodes CDR1 SGHVS and CDR2 FQNEAQ. V lost 0 bases to trimming and J lost 4 bases; unmatched junction nucleotides: 15. CDR3 length equals 20 residues. This chain's CDR3 is CASSLAMAGGSSRYNSPLHF. The CDR3 DNA follows: TGTGCCAGCAGCTTAGCGATGGCAGGGGGTTCGAGCCGGTATAATTCACCCCTCCACTTT. Complete variable domain (other parts from reference TRBV7-8 and TRBJ1-6): GAGVSQSPRYKVAKRGQDVALRCDPISGHVSLFWYQQALGQGPEFLTYFQNEAQLDKSGLPSDRFFAERPEGSVSTLKIQRTQQEDSAVYLCASSLAMAGGSSRYNSPLHFGNGTRLTVT.

This clonotype was seen at least ten times. This chain connects TRBV29-1 to TRBJ1-1, with D possibly matching TRBD1 (5 bases). Trimming stripped 6 bases from V and 1 base from J, with 12 bases between. The CDR3 runs 13 residues. CDR1 SQVTM and CDR2 ANQGSEA come from the germline V gene. The CDR3 reads CSVRGPQNTEAFF. The CDR3 coding sequence is TGCAGCGTGCGGGGCCCCCAGAACACTGAAGCTTTCTTT.

The chain is built from TRBV2 and TRBJ2-7; unclear D gene. Germline V gene lookup returns CDR1 SNHLY and CDR2 FYNNEI. Trimming took off 3 bases at V and 3 bases at J, with 12 bases between the two ends. CDR3 size: 14 residues. CDR3 sequence (DNA): TGTGCCAGCAGTGATCATGCCAGGTTCTACGAGCAGTACTTC. Protein sequence: CASSDHARFYEQYF.

In this sample, this clonotype turned up many times. This chain joins TRBV6-4 and TRBJ1-2; TRBD1 aligns across 7 bases. CDR3 length equals 13 residues. The V segment lost 4 bases and the J segment 8 bases; nucleotides outside the gene matches: 7. The germline gives CDR1 MRHNA, CDR2 SNTAGT. The CDR3 bases are TGTGCCAGCAGTGTGGAAGGGGGCAGAGGCTACACCTTC. Translation gives CASSVEGGRGYTF.

This chain links TRBV4-2 with TRBJ2-2, with 7 bases that match TRBD1. The CDR3 spans 15 residues. Germline assignment: CDR1 LGHNA and CDR2 YNFKEQ. V lost 3 bases, J lost 3 bases, and 4 bases stayed unmatched. Written as DNA, the CDR3 is TGTGCCAGCAGCCACGCAGGGGGTTACACCGGGGAGCTGTTTTTT. Its translation is CASSHAGGYTGELFF.

This clonotype appeared many times. The chain links TRBV7-2 to TRBJ1-4, with a weak D call TRBD1 (5 bases). V gave up 5 bases and J gave up 1 base, with 11 bases separating them. The CDR3 extends over 15 amino acids. Germline CDR1 SGHTA, CDR2 FQGNSA. CDR3 DNA: TGTGCCAGCAGCGGGGACGGCTTAACTAATGAAAAACTGTTTTTT. Protein product: CASSGDGLTNEKLFF. The full variable domain, with the rest looked up from reference TRBV7-2 and TRBJ1-4, is GAGVSQSPSNKVTEKGKDVELRCDPISGHTALYWYRQSLGQGLEFLIYFQGNSAPDKSGLPSDRFSAERTGGSVSTLTIQRTQQEDSAVYLCASSGDGLTNEKLFFGSGTQLSVL.

To note about this clonotype: This clone may be a read error of a much larger clone one base away. The V and J genes are TRBV5-4 and TRBJ2-5; D unclear. CDR3 length: 11 amino acids. V lost 6 bases to trimming and J lost 0 bases, with 3 bases between them. The germline CDR1 and CDR2 sequences are SGHNT and YYREEE (reference sequence). In nucleotides, the CDR3 is TGTGCCAGCATGGACCAAGAGACCCAGTACTTC. Its translation is CASMDQETQYF.

This chain connects TRBV12-3 or TRBV12-4 to TRBJ1-5, with a tentative D call TRBD1 (6 bases). This CDR3 region has 15 residues. Trimming stripped 4 bases from V and 0 bases from J, with 10 bases between. In DNA, the CDR3 is TGTGCCAGCAGTTCACAGGGTGGTAGCAATCAGCCCCAGCATTTT. It yields the protein CASSSQGGSNQPQHF.

In this sample, this clonotype turned up a few times. The chain recombines TRBV20-1 with TRBJ2-7; D call uncertain. Germline V gene sequence: CDR1 DFQATT, CDR2 SNEGSKA (reference sequence). The ends were cut back, 0 bases at V and 3 bases at J, with 6 bases in the middle. The CDR3 contains 12 residues. CDR3 loop: CSAREFSYEQYF. The CDR3 DNA follows: TGCAGTGCTAGAGAGTTTAGCTACGAGCAGTACTTC.